The 21 T cell receptor beta chains below were found in one sample sequenced in a study of T cell responses to AZD1222 COVID-19 vaccine. The method was immunoSEQ multiplex PCR; TCRdb's version includes in-frame clones alone and lacks a portion of them. The repertoire holds under 250,000 clones, with roughly 91% as singletons. Sequenced here: peripheral blood, sampled on day 0 of MenACWY control vaccination. Receptor source: an adult in good health.

The chain combines TRBV7-2 with TRBJ2-1; D might be TRBD1 or TRBD2, each matching 5 bases. With 1 base removed from V and 6 bases from J, the gap between germline ends came to 13 bases. The CDR3 length is 15 residues. The V gene's germline CDR1 is SGHTA and CDR2 FQGNSA. The CDR3 coding sequence is TGTGCCAGCAGCTTAGGAGGGACGCTCTTCAATGAGCAGTTCTTC. It encodes CASSLGGTLFNEQFF.

The chain joins TRBV19 to TRBJ1-2; the D is unclear. There are 13 residues in the CDR3. The germline V gene has CDR1 LNHDA and CDR2 SQIVND (reference sequence). Trimming cost V 2 bases and J 3 bases, with 7 bases left between them. CDR3 in DNA: TGTGCCAGTAGTATAAGAGGCGACTATGGCTACACCTTC. This gives the protein CASSIRGDYGYTF. The variable domain in full, with the rest retrieved from reference TRBV19 and TRBJ1-2, is DGGITQSPKYLFRKEGQNVTLSCEQNLNHDAMYWYRQDPGQGLRLIYYSQIVNDFQKGDIAEGYSVSREKKESFPLTVTSAQKNPTAFYLCASSIRGDYGYTFGSGTRLTVV.

This chain links TRBV20-1 with TRBJ1-5; D is ambiguous. The V end was cut by 3 bases, the J end by 7 bases, with 13 bases between. The CDR3 consists of 13 residues. CDR1 is DFQATT, CDR2 SNEGSKA, per germline (reference sequence). The CDR3 region has the DNA TGCAGTGCTAGTCCGGGGTCGGGACAGCCCCAGCATTTT. Translation gives CSASPGSGQPQHF.

The genes are TRBV6-2 or TRBV6-3 and TRBJ2-1, with TRBD1 identical over 9 bases. V dropped 5 bases and J dropped 8; count of bases not matched to a gene: 7. The germline V gene encodes CDR1 MNHEY and CDR2 SVGEGT. The CDR3 contains 14 residues. CDR3 coding DNA: TGTGCCAGCAGTAGGAACAGGGGGCCAGATGAGCAGTTCTTC. It yields the protein CASSRNRGPDEQFF.

The chain links TRBV19 to TRBJ1-1, with 7 bases aligning to TRBD1. The CDR3 length is 20 residues. After removal of 4 bases from V and 0 bases from J, the junction contained 20 bases not matched to a gene. CDR1 and CDR2 from the germline V gene are LNHDA and SQIVND (reference sequence). The CDR3 is CASSKALKGSDRFMNTEAFF. The CDR3 coding sequence is TGTGCCAGTAGTAAGGCCCTCAAAGGGTCGGACAGGTTCATGAACACTGAAGCTTTCTTT.

V gene TRBV19 combines with J gene TRBJ2-1; D call uncertain. V lost 1 base, J lost 13 bases, and 14 bases lay in between. The length of the CDR3 is 13 residues. Germline V gene lookup returns CDR1 LNHDA and CDR2 SQIVND (reference sequence). CDR3 sequence (DNA): TGTGCCAGTAGTATAGGTTCCACCGGTTACCAGTTCTTC. Protein product: CASSIGSTGYQFF.

The rearrangement links TRBV27 to TRBJ1-1, with D perhaps TRBD1 (5 bases). The CDR3 spans 15 residues. Germline V gene sequence: CDR1 MNHEY, CDR2 SMNVEV (reference sequence). V gave up 3 bases and J gave up 4 bases, with 15 bases separating them. CDR3 DNA: TGTGCCAGCAGTTTCGGAGACAGAGAATCCACTGAAGCTTTCTTT. Residues: CASSFGDRESTEAFF.

The chain carries TRBV2 and TRBJ1-5; possibly TRBD1 for D (6 bases). V gave up 0 bases and J gave up 0 bases, with 12 bases separating them. This CDR3 has 17 residues. From germline, CDR1 is SNHLY and CDR2 FYNNEI. The CDR3 sequence is CASSEAGTYYSNQPQHF. CDR3 coding DNA: TGTGCCAGCAGTGAAGCGGGGACATACTATAGCAATCAGCCCCAGCATTTT.

The V call is TRBV9, the J call TRBJ1-3; TRBD1 agrees at 7 bases. Germline V CDR1 and CDR2: SGDLS, YYNGEE. This CDR3 is built from 16 residues. After removal of 4 bases from V and 0 bases from J, the junction contained 7 bases not matched to a gene. The CDR3 DNA follows: TGTGCCAGCAGCAAACATACAGGGGACTCTGGAAACACCATATATTTT. The encoded protein is CASSKHTGDSGNTIYF.

In its sample, this clone was seen once. The rearrangement joins TRBV28 to TRBJ1-5, with D hard to call. V shed 6 bases and J shed 2 bases, with 5 bases lying between them. The CDR3 extends over 12 amino acids. CDR1 and CDR2 (germline): MDHEN, SYDVKM. The CDR3, as DNA: TGTGCCAGCAGGGAAGGCAATCAGCCCCAGCATTTT. It codes for CASREGNQPQHF.

This clone was picked up a small number of times. This specimen includes other DNA sequences encoding the same CDR3. The chain links TRBV12-3 or TRBV12-4 to TRBJ2-7; D is undetermined. The CDR3 runs to 11 residues. V was clipped by 1 base and J by 3 bases, with 1 base between them. The CDR3 loop is CASSLGYEQYF. The CDR3 DNA follows: TGTGCCAGCAGTTTAGGCTACGAGCAGTACTTC.

The chain couples TRBV4-3 to TRBJ1-2; TRBD1 is a possible D gene (5 bases). The V gene's germline CDR1 is LGHNA and CDR2 YSLEER. Deletions cut 5 bases from V and 2 bases from J, with 9 bases between. The CDR3 sequence is 13 residues long. CDR3 sequence (DNA): TGCGCCAGCAGCGCGGGACGGAACTATGGCTACACCTTC. The encoded protein is CASSAGRNYGYTF.

This clone was picked up one time. The chain combines TRBV12-5 with TRBJ1-1, with D perhaps matching TRBD1 (5 bases). The V and J ends lost 4 bases and 1 base respectively, with 13 bases between them. The germline CDR1 and CDR2 sequences are LGHNT and FRNRAP. The CDR3 runs to 15 residues. CDR3 in DNA: TGTGCTAGTGGTTGGACCGGGACTTCGAACACTGAAGCTTTCTTT. Amino acids: CASGWTGTSNTEAFF.

The CDR3: CAWSAQGSGSEKLFF. CDR3 nucleotides: TGTGCCTGGAGTGCCCAGGGGAGTGGGAGTGAAAAACTGTTTTTT. This rearrangement joins TRBV30 to TRBJ1-4, with D perhaps matching TRBD1 (6 bases). V gave up 1 base and J gave up 7 bases, with 16 bases separating them. The CDR3 consists of 15 residues. Germline CDR1 and CDR2: GTSNPN and SVGIG (reference sequence).

V usage is TRBV7-9 and J usage is TRBJ2-5, with TRBD2 matching 7 bases. The CDR3 is 13 amino acids. V lost 4 bases to trimming and J lost 2 bases; unmatched junction nucleotides: 1. Looked up from germline, CDR1 is SEHNR and CDR2 is FQNEAQ (reference sequence). The CDR3 reads CASSWTSQETQYF. The CDR3 DNA follows: TGTGCCAGCAGCTGGACTAGTCAAGAGACCCAGTACTTC.

The V gene is TRBV7-2, the J gene TRBJ1-2; TRBD1 matches 8 bases. This CDR3 comprises 13 residues. Germline-derived CDR1 and CDR2 are SGHTA and FQGNSA. Germline trimming cut 2 bases from V and 8 bases from J; bases unmatched to any gene: 4. In DNA, the CDR3 is TGTGCCAGCAGCTTACAGGGGGCGCCCGGCTACACCTTC. This gives the protein CASSLQGAPGYTF.

This rearrangement joins TRBV7-2 to TRBJ1-6, with D possibly being TRBD1 (5 bases). V was shortened by 5 bases and J by 2 bases, with 7 bases between the two germline ends. Germline V lookup: CDR1 SGHTA, CDR2 FQGNSA. The CDR3 covers 14 residues. The CDR3 region has the DNA TGTGCCAGCAGCCGCAGGGCCTATAATTCACCCCTCCACTTT. Translation gives CASSRRAYNSPLHF.

V usage is TRBV28 and J usage is TRBJ1-2; no clear D. V lost 6 bases, J lost 4 bases, and 9 bases lay in between. Per germline, CDR1 MDHEN and CDR2 SYDVKM. CDR3 length equals 12 residues. The CDR3 DNA sequence: TGTGCCAGCAGCCCCCCTCTCTATGGCTACACCTTC. Its translation: CASSPPLYGYTF.

The genes are TRBV5-8 and TRBJ2-3; maybe TRBD1 (6 bases). The V gene's germline CDR1 is SGHTS and CDR2 YDEGEE. The CDR3 length is 14 residues. V was shortened by 4 bases and J by 1 base, with 10 bases between the two germline ends. The CDR3 bases are TGTGCCAGCAGCAACCGGACAGGCACAGATACGCAGTATTTT. The encoded protein is CASSNRTGTDTQYF.

Here the CDR3 reads CASSLPWTDGGGRDYGYTF. The CDR3 DNA follows: TGTGCCAGCAGCCTTCCCTGGACGGACGGGGGGGGCAGGGACTATGGCTACACCTTC. The V call is TRBV5-5, the J call TRBJ1-2; D may be TRBD1 (6 bases). Germline lookup yields CDR1 SGHKS and CDR2 YYEKEE (reference sequence). V lost 4 bases, J lost 3 bases, and 28 bases lay in between. There are 19 residues in the CDR3.

The V and J genes are TRBV7-2 and TRBJ1-5; 7 bases align to TRBD1. Germline V gene sequence: CDR1 SGHTA, CDR2 FQGNSA. With V trimmed by 0 bases and J by 4 bases, 6 bases remained unmatched. The CDR3 contains 16 residues. This chain's CDR3 is CASSLAGTAVNQPQHF. As DNA, the CDR3 is TGTGCCAGCAGCTTAGCTGGGACAGCCGTTAATCAGCCCCAGCATTTT.